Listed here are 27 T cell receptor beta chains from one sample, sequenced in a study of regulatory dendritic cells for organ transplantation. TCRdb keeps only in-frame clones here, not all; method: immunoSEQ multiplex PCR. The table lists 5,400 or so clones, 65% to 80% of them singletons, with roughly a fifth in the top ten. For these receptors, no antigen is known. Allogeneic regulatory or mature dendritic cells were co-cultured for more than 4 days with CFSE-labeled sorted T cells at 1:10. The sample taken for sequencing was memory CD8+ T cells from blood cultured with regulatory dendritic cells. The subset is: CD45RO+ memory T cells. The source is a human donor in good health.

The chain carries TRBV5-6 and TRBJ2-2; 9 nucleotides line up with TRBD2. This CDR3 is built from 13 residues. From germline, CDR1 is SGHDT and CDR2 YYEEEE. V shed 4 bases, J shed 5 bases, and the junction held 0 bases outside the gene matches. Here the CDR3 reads CASSAGGTGELFF. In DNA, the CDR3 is TGTGCCAGCAGCGCGGGGGGGACCGGGGAGCTGTTTTTT. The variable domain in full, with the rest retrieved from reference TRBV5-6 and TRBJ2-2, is DAGVTQSPTHLIKTRGQQVTLRCSPKSGHDTVSWYQQALGQGPQFIFQYYEEEERQRGNFPDRFSGHQFPNYSSELNVNALLLGDSALYLCASSAGGTGELFFGEGSRLTVL.

The CDR3 nucleotides are TGTGCCAGCATCCGGACAGGGGTATACGGCTACACCTTC. Amino acid sequence: CASIRTGVYGYTF. The V gene is TRBV7-9, the J gene TRBJ1-2, with 9 nucleotides matching TRBD1. Germline-derived CDR1 and CDR2 are SEHNR and FQNEAQ (reference sequence). The CDR3 is made up of 13 amino acids. The V segment lost 7 bases and the J segment 8 bases; nucleotides outside the gene matches: 8.

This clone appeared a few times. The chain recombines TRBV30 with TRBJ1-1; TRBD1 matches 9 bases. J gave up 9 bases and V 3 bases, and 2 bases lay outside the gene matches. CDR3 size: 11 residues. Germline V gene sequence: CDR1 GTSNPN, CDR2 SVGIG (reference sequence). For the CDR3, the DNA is TGTGCCTGGAGGGACAGGGGAAAAGCTTTCTTT. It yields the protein CAWRDRGKAFF.

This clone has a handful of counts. In nucleotides, the CDR3 is TGTGCCACCAGCCCCCGTAGAGACGGGGACGGGGTTTACAATGAGCAGTTCTTC. As protein: CATSPRRDGDGVYNEQFF. The rearrangement uses TRBV15 and TRBJ2-1; D may be TRBD1 or TRBD2 (5 bases each). The CDR3 contains 18 residues. V lost 5 bases and J lost 4, with 24 bases in between. The germline V gene encodes CDR1 LNHNV and CDR2 YYDKDF (reference sequence).

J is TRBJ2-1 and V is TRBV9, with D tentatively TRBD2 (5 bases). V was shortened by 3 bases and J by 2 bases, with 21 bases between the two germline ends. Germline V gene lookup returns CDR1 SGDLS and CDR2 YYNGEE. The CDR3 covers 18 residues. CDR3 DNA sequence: TGTGCCAGCAGCGGTAAGGACTCGACTACGGGCCCCTACAATGAGCAGTTCTTC. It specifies CASSGKDSTTGPYNEQFF.

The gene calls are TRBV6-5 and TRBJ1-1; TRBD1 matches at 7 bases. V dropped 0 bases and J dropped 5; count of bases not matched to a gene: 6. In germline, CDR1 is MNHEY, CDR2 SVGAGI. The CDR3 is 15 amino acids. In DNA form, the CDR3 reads TGTGCCAGCAGTTACTCGACAGGGTTGTATACTGAAGCTTTCTTT. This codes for CASSYSTGLYTEAFF.

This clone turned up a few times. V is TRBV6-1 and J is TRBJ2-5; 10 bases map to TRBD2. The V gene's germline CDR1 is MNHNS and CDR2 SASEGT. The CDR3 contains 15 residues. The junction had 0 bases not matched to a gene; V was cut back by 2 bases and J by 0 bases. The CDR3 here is CASSELAGDQETQYF. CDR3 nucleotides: TGTGCCAGCAGTGAACTAGCGGGGGACCAAGAGACCCAGTACTTC.

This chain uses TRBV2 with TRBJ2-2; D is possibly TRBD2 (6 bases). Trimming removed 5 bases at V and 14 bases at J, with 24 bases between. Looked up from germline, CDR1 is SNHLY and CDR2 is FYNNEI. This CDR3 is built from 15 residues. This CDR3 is CASSIRDSGIAALFF. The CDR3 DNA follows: TGTGCCAGCAGTATCCGGGACTCGGGGATCGCGGCCCTGTTTTTT.

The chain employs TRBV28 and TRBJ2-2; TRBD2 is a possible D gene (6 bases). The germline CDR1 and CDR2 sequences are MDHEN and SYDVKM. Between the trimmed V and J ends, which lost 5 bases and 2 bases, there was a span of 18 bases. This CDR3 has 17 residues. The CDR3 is CASSLPSSGTNTGELFF. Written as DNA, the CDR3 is TGTGCCAGCAGTCTCCCAAGTAGCGGTACAAACACCGGGGAGCTGTTTTTT. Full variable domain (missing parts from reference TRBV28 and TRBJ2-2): DVKVTQSSRYLVKRTGEKVFLECVQDMDHENMFWYRQDPGLGLRLIYFSYDVKMKEKGDIPEGYSVSREKKERFSLILESASTNQTSMYLCASSLPSSGTNTGELFFGEGSRLTVL.

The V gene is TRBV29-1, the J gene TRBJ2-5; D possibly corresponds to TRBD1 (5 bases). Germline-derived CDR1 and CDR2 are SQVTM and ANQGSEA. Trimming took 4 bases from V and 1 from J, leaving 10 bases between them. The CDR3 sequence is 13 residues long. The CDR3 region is CSVVIDSQETQYF. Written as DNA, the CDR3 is TGCAGCGTTGTTATAGACAGCCAAGAGACCCAGTACTTC.

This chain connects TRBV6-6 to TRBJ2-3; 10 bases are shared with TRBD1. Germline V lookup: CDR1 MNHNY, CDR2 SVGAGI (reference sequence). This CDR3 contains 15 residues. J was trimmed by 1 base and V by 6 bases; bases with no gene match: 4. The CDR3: CASSPGTGGTDTQYF. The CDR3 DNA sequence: TGTGCCAGCAGCCCCGGGACAGGGGGCACAGATACGCAGTATTTT.

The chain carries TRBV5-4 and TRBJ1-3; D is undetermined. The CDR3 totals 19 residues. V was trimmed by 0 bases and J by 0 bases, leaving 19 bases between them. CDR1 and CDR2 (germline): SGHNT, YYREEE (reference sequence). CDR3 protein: CASSLDFGTDLSSGNTIYF. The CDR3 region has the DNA TGTGCCAGCAGCTTGGACTTCGGAACAGACCTCTCCTCTGGAAACACCATATATTTT.

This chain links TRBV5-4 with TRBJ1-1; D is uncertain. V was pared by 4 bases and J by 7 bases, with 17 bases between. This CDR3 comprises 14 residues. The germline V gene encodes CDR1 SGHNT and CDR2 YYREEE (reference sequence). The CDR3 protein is CASSLSTLQHEAFF. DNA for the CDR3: TGTGCCAGCAGCCTCAGCACTTTACAGCATGAAGCTTTCTTT.

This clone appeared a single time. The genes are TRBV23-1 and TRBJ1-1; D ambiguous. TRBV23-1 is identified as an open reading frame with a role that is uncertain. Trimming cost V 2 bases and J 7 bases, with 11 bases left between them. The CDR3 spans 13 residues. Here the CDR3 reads CASSQIGRVEAFF. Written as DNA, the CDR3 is TGCGCCAGCAGTCAAATAGGACGGGTTGAAGCTTTCTTT.

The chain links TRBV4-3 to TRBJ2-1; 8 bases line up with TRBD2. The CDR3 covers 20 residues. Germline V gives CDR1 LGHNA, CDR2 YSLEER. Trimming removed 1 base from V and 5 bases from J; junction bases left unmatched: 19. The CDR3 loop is CASSQGWATSGYTIHNEQFF. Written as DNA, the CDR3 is TGCGCCAGCAGCCAAGGGTGGGCTACTAGCGGTTACACGATCCACAATGAGCAGTTCTTC.

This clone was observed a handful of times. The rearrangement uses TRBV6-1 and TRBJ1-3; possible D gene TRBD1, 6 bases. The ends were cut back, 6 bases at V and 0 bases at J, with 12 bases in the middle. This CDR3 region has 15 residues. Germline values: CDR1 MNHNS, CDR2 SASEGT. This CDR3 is CASRETGNSGNTIYF. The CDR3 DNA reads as TGTGCCAGCAGAGAGACAGGCAACTCTGGAAACACCATATATTTT.

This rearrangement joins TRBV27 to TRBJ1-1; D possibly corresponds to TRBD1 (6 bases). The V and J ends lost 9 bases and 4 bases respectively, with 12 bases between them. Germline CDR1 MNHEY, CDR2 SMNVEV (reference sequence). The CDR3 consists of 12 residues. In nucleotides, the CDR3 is TGTGCCAGTCGAACAGGGTTCACTGAAGCTTTCTTT. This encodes CASRTGFTEAFF.

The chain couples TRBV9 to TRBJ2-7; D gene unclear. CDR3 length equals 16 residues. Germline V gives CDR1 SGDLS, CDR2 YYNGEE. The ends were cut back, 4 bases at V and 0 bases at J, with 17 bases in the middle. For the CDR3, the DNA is TGTGCCAGCAGCCATCCTCGGGCCTCGTCCTCCTACGAGCAGTACTTC. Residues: CASSHPRASSSYEQYF.

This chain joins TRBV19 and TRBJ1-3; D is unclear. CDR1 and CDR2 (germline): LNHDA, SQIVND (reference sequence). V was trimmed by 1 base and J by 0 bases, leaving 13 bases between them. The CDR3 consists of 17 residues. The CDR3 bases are TGTGCCAGTAGTATAGTTTTTACGCCAGCCTCTGGAAACACCATATATTTT. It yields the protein CASSIVFTPASGNTIYF.

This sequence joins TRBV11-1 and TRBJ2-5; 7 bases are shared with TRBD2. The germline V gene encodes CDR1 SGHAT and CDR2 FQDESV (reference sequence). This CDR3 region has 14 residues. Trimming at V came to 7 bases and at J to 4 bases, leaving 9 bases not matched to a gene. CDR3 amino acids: CASTLRGDGETQYF. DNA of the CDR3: TGTGCCAGCACCCTACGGGGGGATGGAGAGACCCAGTACTTC.

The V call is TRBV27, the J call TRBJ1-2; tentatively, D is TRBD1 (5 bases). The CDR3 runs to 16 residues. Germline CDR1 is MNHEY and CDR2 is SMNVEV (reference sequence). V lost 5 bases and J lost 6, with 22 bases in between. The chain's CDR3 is CASSPRSSRDRDGYTF. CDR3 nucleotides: TGTGCCAGCAGTCCCCGTTCCTCCCGGGACCGAGATGGCTACACCTTC.

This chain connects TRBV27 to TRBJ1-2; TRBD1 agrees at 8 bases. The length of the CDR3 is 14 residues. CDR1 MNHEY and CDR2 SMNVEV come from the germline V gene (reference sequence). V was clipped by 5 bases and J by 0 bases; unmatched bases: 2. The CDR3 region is CASSTQGANYGYTF. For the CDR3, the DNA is TGTGCCAGCAGTACACAGGGGGCTAACTATGGCTACACCTTC.

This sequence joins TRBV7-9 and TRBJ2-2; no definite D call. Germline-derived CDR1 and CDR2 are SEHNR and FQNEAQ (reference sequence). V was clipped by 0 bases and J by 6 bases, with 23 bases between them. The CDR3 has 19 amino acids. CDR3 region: CASSLASRALQEGAGELFF. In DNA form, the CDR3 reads TGTGCCAGCAGCTTAGCCTCCCGGGCCCTTCAAGAAGGCGCCGGGGAGCTGTTTTTT.

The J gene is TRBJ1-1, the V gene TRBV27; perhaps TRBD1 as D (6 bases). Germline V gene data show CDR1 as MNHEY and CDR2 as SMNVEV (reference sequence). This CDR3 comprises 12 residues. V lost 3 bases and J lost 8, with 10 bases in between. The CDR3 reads CASSFGGGEAFF. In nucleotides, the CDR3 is TGTGCCAGCAGTTTCGGGGGCGGCGAAGCTTTCTTT.

The CDR3, as DNA: TGTGCCAGCAGCTTGGAATCCGGACAGATACCTTACGAGCAGTACTTC. It codes for CASSLESGQIPYEQYF. The rearrangement links TRBV7-8 to TRBJ2-7; D might be TRBD1 (6 bases). This CDR3 spans 16 amino acids. V shed 3 bases and J shed 4 bases, with 19 bases lying between them. Germline CDR1 SGHVS, CDR2 FQNEAQ.

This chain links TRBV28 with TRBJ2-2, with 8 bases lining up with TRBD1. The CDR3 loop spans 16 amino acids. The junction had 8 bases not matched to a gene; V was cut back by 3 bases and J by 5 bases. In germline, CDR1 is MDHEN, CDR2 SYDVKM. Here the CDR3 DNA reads TGTGCCAGCAGTTTGCCCCCTACAGGGGGAACCGGGGAGCTGTTTTTT. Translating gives CASSLPPTGGTGELFF.

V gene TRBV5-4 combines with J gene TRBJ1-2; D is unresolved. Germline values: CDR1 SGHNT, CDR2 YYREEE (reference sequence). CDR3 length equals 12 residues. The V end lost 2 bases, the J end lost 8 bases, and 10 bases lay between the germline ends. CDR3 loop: CASSLNLHGYTF. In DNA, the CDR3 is TGTGCCAGCAGCTTAAACCTCCACGGCTACACCTTC. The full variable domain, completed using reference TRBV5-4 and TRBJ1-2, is ETGVTQSPTHLIKTRGQQVTLRCSSQSGHNTVSWYQQALGQGPQFIFQYYREEENGRGNFPPRFSGLQFPNYSSELNVNALELDDSALYLCASSLNLHGYTFGSGTRLTVV.